This T cell receptor beta chain was sequenced in a study of T cell responses to AZD1222 COVID-19 vaccine (dated by TCRdb to about 2021). Study-level background: TCR sequencing was performed for about 250 trial participants, of whom about 210 were given two doses of AZD1222 and approximately 26 were given two doses of MenACWY control vaccine. Trial participants were enrolled into age subgroups of 18-55, 56-69 and 70-plus years, which contained approximately 150, 28 and 58 TCR-sequenced participants, respectively.

This clone appeared a single time. Its binding antigen is unknown. The input lacks base qualities; no much larger clone sits a single base away. The CDR3 regions of human TCRbeta chains were subjected to immunosequencing. The study's own analysis went as follows. TCRs in the repertoires were compared against a reference library of SARS-CoV-2-specific TCRs that had been generated with the MIRA antigen-specificity platform. Breadth was defined as the fraction of unique TCRs that were SARS-CoV-2-associated. Depth was defined as the fraction of total T cells that were SARS-CoV-2-associated. Using the MIRA data, each spike-specific TCR was assigned both to the spike region to which the TCR was reactive and to a CD4 or CD8 class. Log10-transformed breadth and depth values were compared by one-way ANOVA with Sidak's multiple comparisons tests. Held by TCRdb, this immuneACCESS table contains in-frame sequences only and omits some clones. Under half of the omission traces to an unresolved V gene where checked; the cause of the rest is unknown. From that table come the V and J calls and clone size; the DNA was used to work out D and trimming. This sample holds about 220,000 clones; 93% were observed only once. The ten most abundant clones make up roughly 1% of the sample.

The CDR3, cysteine through phenylalanine, is 17 amino acids long. The kept DNA is CDR3 alone, 51 bases in frame from the first base. Relative to germline, V is 5 bases shorter and J is 0 bases shorter, with 19 bases between their ends. The germline V gene (reference sequence) supplies CDR1 SEHNR and CDR2 FQNEAQ. Interpreted using the paper, the time point label stands for: baseline before first vaccination. The label giving this sample's treatment or condition can be read as: meningococcal conjugate vaccine given as trial control. Samples from vaccinated people were obtained from the UK trials COV001 and COV002, which included a single-blind randomized controlled phase 2/3 trial of AZD1222 (ChAdOx1 nCoV-19) in healthy adults. For TCRbeta chain sequencing, PBMC samples were collected from trial participants at day 0 and at day 28 after the second dose. General conclusions and limits of the study: No day 14 peak-response samples were available, so repertoires were characterized only after the peak T cell response. Only 5 to 7 AZD1222 recipients were SARS-CoV-2 seropositive at baseline, limiting conclusions about previously exposed vaccinees. In the small 56-69-year group, the increase in depth fell short of significance, most likely because of low power. Reportedly, close to half of the unique spike-specific TCRs recognized epitopes lying outside the regions that are mutated in the B.1.351 and B.1.1.7 variants. The vaccine-associated CD4 TCRs covered the entire spike protein, and the dominant responses fell in regions 160-218 and 743-854. Participants were mostly white British and included more females than males, and it was suggested by the authors that clonal diversity may have been underestimated. After two AZD1222 doses, both the breadth and the depth of spike-specific TCRs were significantly higher than at day 0 and than in MenACWY recipients.

The sample was peripheral blood, taken on day 0 of MenACWY control vaccination. The rearranged segments are TRBV7-9 and TRBJ1-1; confidence is insufficient to name the D gene. This clonotype was sampled from an adult in good health. The DNA is as follows: TGTGCCAGCAGCATGATCCCGGCGGGATATATGAACACTGAAGCTTTCTTT. It specifies CASSMIPAGYMNTEAFF.